The 14 T cell receptor beta chains reported below all come from one sample, sequenced in a study of blood T cell repertoires in COVID-19. Only in-frame clones appear in the TCRdb table, and some are missing; sequencing was by immunoSEQ multiplex PCR. This table has around 160,000 clones, roughly 88% appearing once. The sample taken for sequencing was peripheral blood. These receptors came from an older woman with COVID-19, enrolled during active disease.

The V gene is TRBV28, the J gene TRBJ2-2, with TRBD1 identical over 10 bases. Losses at the gene ends were 2 bases for V and 6 bases for J; bases not matched to a gene: 6. The CDR3 contains 16 residues. CDR1 MDHEN and CDR2 SYDVKM come from the germline V gene. The CDR3 spells CASSLPGQGIPGELFF. The CDR3 DNA follows: TGTGCCAGCAGTTTACCGGGACAGGGGATCCCCGGGGAGCTGTTTTTT.

The genes are TRBV30 and TRBJ2-3, with D possibly TRBD1 on 6 matching bases. This CDR3 is built from 13 residues. Per germline, CDR1 GTSNPN and CDR2 SVGIG (reference sequence). Trimming stripped 5 bases from V and 2 bases from J, with 11 bases between. The DNA for the CDR3 is TGTGCCTGGGACAGGCCTATCACAGATACGCAGTATTTT. Translating gives CAWDRPITDTQYF.

V and J are TRBV5-1 and TRBJ1-2; 7 nucleotides align to TRBD1. The CDR3 consists of 13 residues. V shed 2 bases, J shed 7 bases, and the junction held 5 bases outside the gene matches. Germline CDR1 and CDR2: SGHRS and YFSETQ. CDR3: CASSFDRDRGYTF. The CDR3 DNA reads TGCGCCAGCAGCTTTGACAGGGATCGTGGCTACACCTTC. Full variable domain (outside the CDR3, taken from reference TRBV5-1 and TRBJ1-2): KAGVTQTPRYLIKTRGQQVTLSCSPISGHRSVSWYQQTPGQGLQFLFEYFSETQRNKGNFPGRFSGRQFSNSRSEMNVSTLELGDSALYLCASSFDRDRGYTFGSGTRLTVV.

The chain combines TRBV10-1 with TRBJ1-3, with TRBD1 matching over 9 bases. Germline loops: CDR1 WNHNN, CDR2 SYGVQD (reference sequence). The CDR3 contains 15 residues. V lost 4 bases, J lost 0 bases, and 1 base stayed unmatched. The CDR3 loop reads CASSGTGVSGNTIYF. The CDR3 coding sequence is TGCGCCAGCAGTGGGACAGGGGTCTCTGGAAACACCATATATTTT.

The CDR3 is CASIQGTGELFF. In DNA, the CDR3 is TGTGCCAGCATACAGGGAACCGGGGAGCTGTTTTTT. This chain uses TRBV12-3 or TRBV12-4 with TRBJ2-2, with a possible D match to TRBD1 (6 bases). The V end was cut by 7 bases, the J end by 5 bases, with 8 bases between. The CDR3 is 12 amino acids.

This chain uses TRBV6-1 with TRBJ1-2; perhaps TRBD1 as D (6 bases). The V end was cut by 2 bases, the J end by 8 bases, with 18 bases between. The CDR3 contains 15 residues. Germline loops: CDR1 MNHNS, CDR2 SASEGT. CDR3 protein: CASSEWGWQGQGYTF. Here the CDR3 DNA reads TGTGCCAGCAGTGAATGGGGCTGGCAGGGGCAAGGCTACACCTTC.

This clone has more than one count but fewer than ten. The chain recombines TRBV18 with TRBJ2-2; tentatively, D is TRBD2 (6 bases). Germline V gives CDR1 KGHSH, CDR2 LQKENI. CDR3 length: 18 residues. V shed 1 base and J shed 3 bases, with 18 bases lying between them. DNA of the CDR3: TGTGCCAGCTCACCACTTTCCAGGGTCGGGACTGACACCGGGGAGCTGTTTTTT. Its translation: CASSPLSRVGTDTGELFF. Combining the CDR3 with reference TRBV18 and TRBJ2-2 gives the whole variable domain NAGVMQNPRHLVRRRGQEARLRCSPMKGHSHVYWYRQLPEEGLKFMVYLQKENIIDESGMPKERFSAEFPKEGPSILRIQQVVRGDSAAYFCASSPLSRVGTDTGELFFGEGSRLTVL.

The chain recombines TRBV7-8 with TRBJ2-3; 13 bases map to TRBD2. CDR1 and CDR2 from the germline V gene are SGHVS and FQNEAQ. This CDR3 has 15 amino acids. V trimming: 5 bases; J trimming: 4 bases; junction bases outside the gene matches: 3. The DNA for the CDR3 is TGTGCCAGCAGCCTTACTAGCGGGGGGGCAGATACGCAGTATTTT. It codes for CASSLTSGGADTQYF.

The V gene is TRBV5-4, the J gene TRBJ1-1; 8 bases match TRBD1. Germline V lookup: CDR1 SGHNT, CDR2 YYREEE (reference sequence). V lost 4 bases, J lost 1 base, and 6 bases stayed unmatched. The CDR3 spans 15 residues. The CDR3 sequence: CASSATGAGNTEAFF. The CDR3 nucleotides are TGTGCCAGCAGCGCGACAGGGGCGGGGAACACTGAAGCTTTCTTT.

V gene TRBV6-6 combines with J gene TRBJ2-7; TRBD1 aligns across 7 bases. V shed 1 base, J shed 5 bases, and the junction held 2 bases outside the gene matches. The CDR3 loop spans 13 amino acids. Germline lookup yields CDR1 MNHNY and CDR2 SVGAGI (reference sequence). The CDR3 DNA follows: TGTGCCAGCAGTTACTTCACAGGGGACGAGCAGTACTTC. Amino acid sequence: CASSYFTGDEQYF.

This sequence joins TRBV6-6 and TRBJ2-1; maybe TRBD2 (7 bases). Trimming left V 2 bases short and J 8 bases short, with 16 bases between. This CDR3 has 15 residues. Germline V lookup: CDR1 MNHNY, CDR2 SVGAGI (reference sequence). CDR3 amino acids: CASSYPLAGADEQFF. The CDR3 DNA follows: TGTGCCAGCAGTTACCCCCTCGCGGGGGCGGATGAGCAGTTCTTC.

The J gene is TRBJ2-1, the V gene TRBV11-3; TRBD2 matches 10 bases. Germline V CDR1 and CDR2: SGHNT, YENEEA. CDR3 length: 17 amino acids. With V trimmed by 5 bases and J by 9 bases, 16 bases remained unmatched. CDR3 coding DNA: TGTGCCAGCAGCCTAGGTCCCCCGGGACTAGCGTCGAGTGAGCAGTTCTTC. Translating it yields CASSLGPPGLASSEQFF. Full variable domain (missing parts from reference TRBV11-3 and TRBJ2-1): EAGVVQSPRYKIIEKKQPVAFWCNPISGHNTLYWYLQNLGQGPELLIRYENEEAVDDSQLPKDRFSAERLKGVDSTLKIQPAELGDSAVYLCASSLGPPGLASSEQFFGPGTRLTVL.

CDR3 bases: TGTGCCAGCAGCCAAGATTGGCTTAGCAATCAGCCCCAGCATTTT. Protein: CASSQDWLSNQPQHF. The V gene is TRBV4-2, the J gene TRBJ1-5; D gene unclear. This CDR3 has 15 amino acids. CDR1 is LGHNA and CDR2 is YNFKEQ in the germline V gene. Trimming took off 0 bases at V and 0 bases at J, with 6 bases between the two ends.

The chain links TRBV30 to TRBJ2-1; D is perhaps TRBD1 (5 bases). Trimming cost V 0 bases and J 8 bases, with 11 bases left between them. The CDR3 consists of 13 residues. Germline V gene sequence: CDR1 GTSNPN, CDR2 SVGIG (reference sequence). CDR3 in DNA: TGTGCCTGGAGTGTACTTTTAGGGGATGAGCAGTTCTTC. Protein: CAWSVLLGDEQFF.